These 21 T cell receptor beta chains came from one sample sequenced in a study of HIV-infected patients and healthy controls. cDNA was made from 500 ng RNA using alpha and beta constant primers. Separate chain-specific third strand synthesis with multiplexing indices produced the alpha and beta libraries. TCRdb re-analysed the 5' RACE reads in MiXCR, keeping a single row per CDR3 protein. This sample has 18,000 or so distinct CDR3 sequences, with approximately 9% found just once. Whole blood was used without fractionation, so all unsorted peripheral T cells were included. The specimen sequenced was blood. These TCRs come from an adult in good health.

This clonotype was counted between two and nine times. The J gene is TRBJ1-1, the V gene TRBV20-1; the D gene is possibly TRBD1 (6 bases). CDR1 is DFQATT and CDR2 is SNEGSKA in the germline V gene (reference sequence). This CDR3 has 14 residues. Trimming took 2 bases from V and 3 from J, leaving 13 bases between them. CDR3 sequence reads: CSARRSSGDTEAFF. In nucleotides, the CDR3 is TGCAGTGCTAGAAGGTCCTCAGGGGACACTGAAGCTTTCTTT.

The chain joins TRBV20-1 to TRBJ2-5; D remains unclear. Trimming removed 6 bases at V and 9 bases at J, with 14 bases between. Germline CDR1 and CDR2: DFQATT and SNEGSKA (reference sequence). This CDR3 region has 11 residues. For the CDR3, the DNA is TGCAGTGCCGGGCCACGGGTATCCCAGTACTTC. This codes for CSAGPRVSQYF.

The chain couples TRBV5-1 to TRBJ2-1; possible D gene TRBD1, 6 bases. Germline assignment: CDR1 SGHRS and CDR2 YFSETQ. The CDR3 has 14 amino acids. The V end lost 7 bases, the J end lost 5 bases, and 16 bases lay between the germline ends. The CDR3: CASEAGALNNEQFF. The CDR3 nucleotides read TGCGCCAGCGAGGCAGGGGCGCTTAACAATGAGCAGTTCTTC. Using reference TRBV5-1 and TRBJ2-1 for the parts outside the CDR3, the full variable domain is KAGVTQTPRYLIKTRGQQVTLSCSPISGHRSVSWYQQTPGQGLQFLFEYFSETQRNKGNFPGRFSGRQFSNSRSEMNVSTLELGDSALYLCASEAGALNNEQFFGPGTRLTVL.

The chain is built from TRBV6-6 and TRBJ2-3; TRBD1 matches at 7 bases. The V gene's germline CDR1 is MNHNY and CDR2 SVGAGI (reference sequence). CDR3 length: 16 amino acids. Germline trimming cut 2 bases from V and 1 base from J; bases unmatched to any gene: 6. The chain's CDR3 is CASSYPDREGTDTQYF. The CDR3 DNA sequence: TGTGCCAGCAGTTACCCAGACAGGGAAGGCACAGATACGCAGTATTTT.

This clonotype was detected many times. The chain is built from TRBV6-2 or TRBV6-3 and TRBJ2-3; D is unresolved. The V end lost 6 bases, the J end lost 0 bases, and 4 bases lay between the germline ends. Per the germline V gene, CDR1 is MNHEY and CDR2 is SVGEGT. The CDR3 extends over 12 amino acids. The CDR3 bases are TGTGCCAGCAGGGATAGCACAGATACGCAGTATTTT. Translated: CASRDSTDTQYF.

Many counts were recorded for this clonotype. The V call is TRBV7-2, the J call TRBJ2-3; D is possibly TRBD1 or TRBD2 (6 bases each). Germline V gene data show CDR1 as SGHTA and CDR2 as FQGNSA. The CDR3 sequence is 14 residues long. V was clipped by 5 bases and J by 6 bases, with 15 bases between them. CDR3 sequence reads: CASSPEGGGDTQYF. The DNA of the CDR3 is TGTGCCAGCAGCCCCGAGGGGGGCGGGGATACGCAGTATTTT.

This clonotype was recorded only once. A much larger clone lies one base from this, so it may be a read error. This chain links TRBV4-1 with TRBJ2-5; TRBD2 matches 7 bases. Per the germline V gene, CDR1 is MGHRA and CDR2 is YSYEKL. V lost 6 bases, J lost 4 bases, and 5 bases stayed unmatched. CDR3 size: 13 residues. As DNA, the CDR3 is TGCGCCAGCAGACAGGTAGCGGGAGAGACCCAGTACTTC. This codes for CASRQVAGETQYF.

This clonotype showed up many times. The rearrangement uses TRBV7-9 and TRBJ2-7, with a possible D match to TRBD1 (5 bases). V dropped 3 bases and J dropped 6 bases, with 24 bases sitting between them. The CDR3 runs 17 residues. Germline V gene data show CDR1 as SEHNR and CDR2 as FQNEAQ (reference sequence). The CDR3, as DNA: TGTGCCAGCAGCTTCGGCAGGGTCGCCTCAGACTCTTCCGAGCAGTACTTC. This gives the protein CASSFGRVASDSSEQYF.

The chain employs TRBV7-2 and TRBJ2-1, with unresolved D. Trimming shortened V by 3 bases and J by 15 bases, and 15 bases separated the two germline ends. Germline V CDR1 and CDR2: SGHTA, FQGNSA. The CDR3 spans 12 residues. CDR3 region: CASSFGFGGLFF. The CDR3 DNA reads TGTGCCAGCAGCTTTGGATTTGGTGGGTTGTTCTTC.

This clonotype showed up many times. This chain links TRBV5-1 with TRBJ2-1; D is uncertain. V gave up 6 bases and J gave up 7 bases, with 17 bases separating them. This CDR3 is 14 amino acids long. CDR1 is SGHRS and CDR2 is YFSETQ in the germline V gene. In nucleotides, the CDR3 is TGCGCCAGCATCAAGGGTTCGGGCGTTAATGAGCAGTTCTTC. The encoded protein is CASIKGSGVNEQFF.

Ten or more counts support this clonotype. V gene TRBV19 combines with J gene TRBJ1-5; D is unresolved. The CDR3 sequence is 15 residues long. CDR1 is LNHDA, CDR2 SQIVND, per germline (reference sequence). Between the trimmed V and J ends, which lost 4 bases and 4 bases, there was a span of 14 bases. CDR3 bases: TGTGCCAGTAGTAACCGTCAGACCAATAATCAGCCCCAGCATTTT. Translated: CASSNRQTNNQPQHF.

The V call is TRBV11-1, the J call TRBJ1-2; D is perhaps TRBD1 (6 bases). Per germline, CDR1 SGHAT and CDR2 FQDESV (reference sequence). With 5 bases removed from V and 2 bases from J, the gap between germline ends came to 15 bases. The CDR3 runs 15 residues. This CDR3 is CASSPWDKTNYGYTF. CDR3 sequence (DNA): TGTGCCAGCAGCCCCTGGGACAAGACGAACTATGGCTACACCTTC.

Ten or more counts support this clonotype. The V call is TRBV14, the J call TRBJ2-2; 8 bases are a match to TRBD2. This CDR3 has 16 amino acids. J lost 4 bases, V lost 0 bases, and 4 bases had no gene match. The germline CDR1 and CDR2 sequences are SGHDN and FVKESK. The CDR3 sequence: CASSQEASGLTGELFF. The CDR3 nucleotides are TGTGCCAGCAGCCAAGAGGCTAGCGGGCTCACCGGGGAGCTGTTTTTT.

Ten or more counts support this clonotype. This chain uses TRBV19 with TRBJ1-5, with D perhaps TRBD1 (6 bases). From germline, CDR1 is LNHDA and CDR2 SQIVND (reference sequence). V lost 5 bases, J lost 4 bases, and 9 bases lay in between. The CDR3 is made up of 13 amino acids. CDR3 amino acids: CASSSRGNQPQHF. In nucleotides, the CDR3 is TGTGCCAGTAGTTCTAGGGGGAATCAGCCCCAGCATTTT.

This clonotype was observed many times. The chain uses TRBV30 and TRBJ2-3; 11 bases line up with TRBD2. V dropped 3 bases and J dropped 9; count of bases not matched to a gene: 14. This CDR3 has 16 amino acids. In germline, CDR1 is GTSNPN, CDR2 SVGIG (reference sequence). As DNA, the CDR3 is TGTGCCTGGAGCCCGGGGACTAGCGGCGGCCCGGAGACGCAGTATTTT. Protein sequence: CAWSPGTSGGPETQYF.

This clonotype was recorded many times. DNA for the CDR3: TGCACCAGCGATAGCGCTAGCTCCTACAATGAGCAGTTCTTC. It yields the protein CTSDSASSYNEQFF. The rearrangement uses TRBV20-1 and TRBJ2-1; possibly TRBD2 for D (5 bases). CDR3 length: 14 residues. The germline gives CDR1 DFQATT, CDR2 SNEGSKA (reference sequence).

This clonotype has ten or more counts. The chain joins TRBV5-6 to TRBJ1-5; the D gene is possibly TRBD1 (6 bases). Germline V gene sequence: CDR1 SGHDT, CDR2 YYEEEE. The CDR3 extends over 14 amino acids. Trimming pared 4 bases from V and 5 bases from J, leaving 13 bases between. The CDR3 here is CASSRGTFYQPQHF. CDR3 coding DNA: TGTGCCAGCAGCAGAGGGACATTTTATCAGCCCCAGCATTTT.

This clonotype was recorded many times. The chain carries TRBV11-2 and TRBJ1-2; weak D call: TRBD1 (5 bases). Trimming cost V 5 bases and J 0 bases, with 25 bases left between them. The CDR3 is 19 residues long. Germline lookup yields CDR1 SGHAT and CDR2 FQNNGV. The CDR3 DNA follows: TGTGCCAGCAGCGAAAGGCGGTACGGGCAGGGCGTTACTAACTATGGCTACACCTTC. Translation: CASSERRYGQGVTNYGYTF.

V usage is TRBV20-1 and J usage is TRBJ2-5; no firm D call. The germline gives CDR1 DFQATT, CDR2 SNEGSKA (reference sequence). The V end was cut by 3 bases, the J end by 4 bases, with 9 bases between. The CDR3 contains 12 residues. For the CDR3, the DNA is TGCAGTGCTAGCGGGTACTTAGAGACCCAGTACTTC. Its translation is CSASGYLETQYF.

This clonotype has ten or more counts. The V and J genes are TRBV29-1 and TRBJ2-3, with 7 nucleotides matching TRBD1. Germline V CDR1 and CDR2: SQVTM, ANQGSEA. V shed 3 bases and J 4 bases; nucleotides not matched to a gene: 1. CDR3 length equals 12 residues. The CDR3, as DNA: TGCAGCGTTGACAGGGGGTCAGATACGCAGTATTTT. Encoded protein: CSVDRGSDTQYF.

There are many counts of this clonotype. The CDR3 nucleotides read TGTGCCAGCAGCCCTAGCGGGAGAGGTTCCTACAATGAGCAGTTCTTC. It specifies CASSPSGRGSYNEQFF. The J gene is TRBJ2-1, the V gene TRBV9; 10 bases line up with TRBD2. CDR1 is SGDLS, CDR2 YYNGEE, per germline. J lost 1 base, V lost 4 bases, and 5 bases had no gene match. The CDR3 is 16 amino acids.